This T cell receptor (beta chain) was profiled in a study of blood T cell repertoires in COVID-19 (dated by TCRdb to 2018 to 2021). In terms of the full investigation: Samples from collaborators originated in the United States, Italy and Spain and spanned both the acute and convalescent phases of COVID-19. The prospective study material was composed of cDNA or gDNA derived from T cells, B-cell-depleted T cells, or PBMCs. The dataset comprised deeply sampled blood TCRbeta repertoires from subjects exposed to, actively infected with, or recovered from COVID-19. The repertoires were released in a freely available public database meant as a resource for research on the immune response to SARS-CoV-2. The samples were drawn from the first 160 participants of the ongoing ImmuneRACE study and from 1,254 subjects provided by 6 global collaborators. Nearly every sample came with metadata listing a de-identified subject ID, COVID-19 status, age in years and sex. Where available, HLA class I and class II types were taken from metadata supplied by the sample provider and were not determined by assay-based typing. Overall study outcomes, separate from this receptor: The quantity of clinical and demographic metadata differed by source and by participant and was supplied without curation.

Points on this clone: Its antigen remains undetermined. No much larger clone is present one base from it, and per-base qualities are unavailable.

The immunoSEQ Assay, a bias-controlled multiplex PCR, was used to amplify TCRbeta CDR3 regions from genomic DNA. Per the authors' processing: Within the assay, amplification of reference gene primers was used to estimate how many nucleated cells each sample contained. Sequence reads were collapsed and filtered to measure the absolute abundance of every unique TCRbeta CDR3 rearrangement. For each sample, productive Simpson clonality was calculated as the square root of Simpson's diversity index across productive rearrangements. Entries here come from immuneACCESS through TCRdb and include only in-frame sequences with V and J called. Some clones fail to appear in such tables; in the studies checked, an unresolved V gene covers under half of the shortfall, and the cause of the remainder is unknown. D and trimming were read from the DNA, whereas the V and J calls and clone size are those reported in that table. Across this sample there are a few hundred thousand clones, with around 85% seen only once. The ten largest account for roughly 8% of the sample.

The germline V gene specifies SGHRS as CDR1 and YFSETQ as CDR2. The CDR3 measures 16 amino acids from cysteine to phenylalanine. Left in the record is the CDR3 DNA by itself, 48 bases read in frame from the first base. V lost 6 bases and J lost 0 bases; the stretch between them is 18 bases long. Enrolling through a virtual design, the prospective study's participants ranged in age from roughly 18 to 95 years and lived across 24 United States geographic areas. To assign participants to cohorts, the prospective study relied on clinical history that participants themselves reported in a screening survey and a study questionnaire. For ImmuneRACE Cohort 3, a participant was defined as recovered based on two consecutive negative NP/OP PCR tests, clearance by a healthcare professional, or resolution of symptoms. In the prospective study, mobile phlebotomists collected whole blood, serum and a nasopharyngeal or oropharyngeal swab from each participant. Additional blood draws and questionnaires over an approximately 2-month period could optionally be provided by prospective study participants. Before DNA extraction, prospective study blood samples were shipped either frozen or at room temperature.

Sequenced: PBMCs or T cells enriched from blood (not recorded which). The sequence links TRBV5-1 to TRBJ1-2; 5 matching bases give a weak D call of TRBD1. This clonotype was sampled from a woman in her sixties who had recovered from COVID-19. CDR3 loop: CASTPGSGGSNYGYTF. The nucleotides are TGCGCCAGCACCCCCGGGAGCGGGGGGTCTAACTATGGCTACACCTTC.